This TCR beta chain came from a study of blood T cell repertoires in COVID-19. Study summary: Both acute and convalescent COVID-19 samples were obtained from the United States, Italy and Spain. From T cells, B-cell-depleted T cells, or PBMCs came the material, which was cDNA or gDNA.

The study drew participants aged roughly 18 to 95 years from around 24 US areas. Clinical history reported by participants formed the basis on which cohorts were assigned. This CDR3 has 18 residues. Germline V lookup: CDR1 SGHRS, CDR2 YFSETQ. V shed 4 bases and J 4 bases; nucleotides not matched to a gene: 14. Profiling relied on immunoSEQ multiplex PCR, and the TCRdb table lists in-frame clones only, not all of them. The table has about 230,000 clones, about nine tenths seen once; the top ten hold around 3.7%. The clonotype was recovered from a woman in her thirties with acute COVID-19. The sequenced sample was PBMCs or T cells enriched from blood (not recorded which). This chain connects TRBV5-1 to TRBJ2-1; TRBD1 matches at 10 bases. CDR3 region: CASSPEGTGQGTYNEQFF. The CDR3 DNA follows: TGCGCCAGCAGCCCAGAGGGTACGGGACAGGGGACGTACAATGAGCAGTTCTTC.